This T cell receptor beta chain was sequenced during a study of blood T cell repertoires in COVID-19. As for the study in general: There were acute and convalescent COVID-19 samples, and they came from the United States, Italy and Spain. From T cells, B-cell-depleted T cells, or PBMCs came the material, which was cDNA or gDNA.

The CDR3 runs to 14 residues. Germline-derived CDR1 and CDR2 are MNHEY and SVGAGI. Trimming cost V 4 bases and J 2 bases; bases outside gene matches: 4. Authors' data handling: From reference gene primer amplification, estimates of nucleated cell counts were derived. Assay: immunoSEQ multiplex PCR; the TCRdb copy retains only in-frame clones and omits some. V and J calls and clone size are copied from that table; D and trimming were computed from the DNA. The profile shows 150,000 to 200,000 clones, roughly 80% of them singletons. Source material: peripheral blood. This receptor was identified in a middle-aged woman with COVID-19, enrolled during active disease. The chain is built from TRBV6-5 and TRBJ1-2; the match to TRBD1 covers 7 bases. The CDR3 region is CASSWTGSNYGYTF. The CDR3 coding sequence is TGTGCCAGCAGTTGGACAGGATCCAACTATGGCTACACCTTC.